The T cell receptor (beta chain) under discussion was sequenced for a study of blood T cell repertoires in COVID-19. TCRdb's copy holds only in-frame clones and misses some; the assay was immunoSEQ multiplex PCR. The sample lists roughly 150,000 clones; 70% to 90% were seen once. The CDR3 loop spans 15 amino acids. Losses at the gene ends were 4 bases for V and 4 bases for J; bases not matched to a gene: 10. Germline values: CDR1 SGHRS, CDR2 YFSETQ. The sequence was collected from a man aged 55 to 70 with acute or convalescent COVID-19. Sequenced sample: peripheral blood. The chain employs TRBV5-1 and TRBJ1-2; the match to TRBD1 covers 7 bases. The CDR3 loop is CASSNRDSASYGYTF. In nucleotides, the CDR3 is TGCGCCAGCAGCAACCGGGACAGTGCCTCCTATGGCTACACCTTC. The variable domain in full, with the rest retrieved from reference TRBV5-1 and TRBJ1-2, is KAGVTQTPRYLIKTRGQQVTLSCSPISGHRSVSWYQQTPGQGLQFLFEYFSETQRNKGNFPGRFSGRQFSNSRSEMNVSTLELGDSALYLCASSNRDSASYGYTFGSGTRLTVV.